This TCR beta chain was obtained from a study of CD8 T cells in ankylosing spondylitis. The length of the CDR3 is 16 residues. Findings and limits, study-wide: Clones linked with disease were CD8+ and fairly uncommon in the peripheral blood. Ankylosing spondylitis blood appeared to be characterized by a TCR beta motif of eight highly homologous variants. Matched ankylosing spondylitis synovial fluid reportedly contained a significantly enriched population of disease-linked clones.

This clonotype was recorded at least ten times. Its antigen is currently unknown. Quantitative 5'-RACE with molecular barcodes generated TCR beta libraries. TCRdb used MiXCR to reprocess the 5' RACE reads, holding one entry per CDR3 protein. The sample contains approximately 240,000 distinct CDR3 sequences, roughly a tenth of which appear only once. This sequence joins TRBV21-1 and TRBJ2-1; the table's TRBD2 call for D was not verified on the DNA. TRBV21-1 is given as a pseudogene. This clonotype was sampled from a male donor with ankylosing spondylitis or in good health (not recorded which). The sample was blood, either unsorted or a sorted T cell fraction (not recorded which). This CDR3 reads CASSNLRGGSYNEQFF. CDR3 DNA: TGTGCCAGCAGCAACCTTCGGGGGGGGTCGTACAATGAGCAGTTCTTC.